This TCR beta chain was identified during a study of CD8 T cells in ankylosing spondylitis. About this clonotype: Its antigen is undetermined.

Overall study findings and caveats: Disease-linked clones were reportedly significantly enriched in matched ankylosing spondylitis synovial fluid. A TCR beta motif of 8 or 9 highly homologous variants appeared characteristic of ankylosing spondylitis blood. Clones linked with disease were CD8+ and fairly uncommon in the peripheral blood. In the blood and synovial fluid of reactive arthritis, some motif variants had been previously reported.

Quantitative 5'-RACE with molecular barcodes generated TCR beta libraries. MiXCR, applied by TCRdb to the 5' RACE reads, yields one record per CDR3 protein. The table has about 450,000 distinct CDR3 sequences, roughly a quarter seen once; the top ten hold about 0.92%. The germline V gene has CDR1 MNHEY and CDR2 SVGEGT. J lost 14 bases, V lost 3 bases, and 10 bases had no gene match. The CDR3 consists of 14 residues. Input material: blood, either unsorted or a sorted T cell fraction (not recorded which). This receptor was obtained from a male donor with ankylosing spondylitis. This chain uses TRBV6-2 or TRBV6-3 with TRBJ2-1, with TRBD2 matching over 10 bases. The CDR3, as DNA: TGTGCCAGCAGTTATCGGATTAGCGGGAGGTTGGAGTTCTTC. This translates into CASSYRISGRLEFF.